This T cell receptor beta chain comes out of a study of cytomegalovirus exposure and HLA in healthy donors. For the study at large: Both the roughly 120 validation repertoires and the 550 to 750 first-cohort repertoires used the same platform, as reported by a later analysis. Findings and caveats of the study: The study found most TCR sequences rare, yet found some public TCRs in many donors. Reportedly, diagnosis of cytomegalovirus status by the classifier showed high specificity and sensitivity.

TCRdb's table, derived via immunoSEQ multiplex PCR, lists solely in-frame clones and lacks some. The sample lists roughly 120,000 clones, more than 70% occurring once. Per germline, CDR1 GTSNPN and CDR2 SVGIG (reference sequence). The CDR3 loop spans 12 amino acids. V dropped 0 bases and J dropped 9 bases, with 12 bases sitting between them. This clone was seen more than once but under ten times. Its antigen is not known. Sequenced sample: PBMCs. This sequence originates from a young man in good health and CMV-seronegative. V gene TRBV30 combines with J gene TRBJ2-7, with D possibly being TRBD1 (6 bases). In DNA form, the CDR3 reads TGTGCCTGGAGTGTACAGGGCTTGGGGCAGTACTTC. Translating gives CAWSVQGLGQYF. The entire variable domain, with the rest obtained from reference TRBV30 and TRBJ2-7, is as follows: SQTIHQWPATLVQPVGSPLSLECTVEGTSNPNLYWYRQAAGRGLQLLFYSVGIGQISSEVPQNLSASRPQDRQFILSSKKLLLSDSGFYLCAWSVQGLGQYFGPGTRLTVT.